This record concerns one TCR beta chain sequence. Its antigen remains unidentified. The data were obtained in a study of Ad26.COV2.S vaccination and SARS-CoV-2 variants. Regarding the study as a whole: People who got the vaccine or the placebo had similar non-spike TCR breadth.

Only in-frame clones appear in the TCRdb table, and some are missing; sequencing was by immunoSEQ multiplex PCR. The sample contains 510,000 or so clones, around nine tenths of which appear only once. This sample's treatment: around 19 received Ad26.COV2.S at low or high dose, single or two shots; about 5 received placebo; per-sample allocation not given. It was on day 63 after the first vaccine or placebo injection that samples were taken. Source: peripheral blood, taken in a trial of Ad26.COV2.S vaccine versus placebo. This clonotype was sampled from a person aged 18-65 years who received the Ad26.COV2.S COVID-19 vaccine or a placebo.

The CDR3 spells CASSQGWTSPTYEQYF. The CDR3, as DNA: TGTGCCAGCAGCCAAGGGTGGACTAGCCCTACCTACGAGCAGTACTTC. The chain joins TRBV4-2 to TRBJ2-7, with 8 bases fitting TRBD2. CDR3 size: 16 residues. V lost 1 base and J lost 2; bases outside the gene matches: 7. Germline lookup yields CDR1 LGHNA and CDR2 YNFKEQ.